This entry lists 13 T cell receptor beta chains sequenced from one sample in a study of cytomegalovirus exposure and HLA in healthy donors. The PCR employed 60 Vbeta primers together with 13 Jbeta primers. The protocol was immunoSEQ multiplex PCR, while the TCRdb copy is restricted to in-frame clones and leaves out a portion. Altogether 80,000 to 100,000 clones are present, around 73% being singletons, with the ten largest covering 3.4%. Sequenced input: PBMCs. Receptors were obtained from a man aged 35-49 years in good health and CMV-seronegative.

This clone was found once. The chain links TRBV30 to TRBJ1-5; possible D gene TRBD1, 6 bases. The CDR3 sequence is 14 residues long. Trimming stripped 3 bases from V and 11 bases from J, with 20 bases between. Germline lookup yields CDR1 GTSNPN and CDR2 SVGIG (reference sequence). The chain's CDR3 is CAWSLGQLSGAQHF. DNA of the CDR3: TGTGCCTGGAGCTTAGGACAGCTTTCCGGGGCCCAGCATTTT. Filled out from reference TRBV30 and TRBJ1-5, the complete variable domain reads SQTIHQWPATLVQPVGSPLSLECTVEGTSNPNLYWYRQAAGRGLQLLFYSVGIGQISSEVPQNLSASRPQDRQFILSSKKLLLSDSGFYLCAWSLGQLSGAQHFGDGTRLSIL.

In its sample, this clone was seen once. This rearrangement joins TRBV6-1 to TRBJ2-3; 12 positions agree with TRBD2. V shed 2 bases, J shed 4 bases, and the junction held 4 bases outside the gene matches. Germline CDR1 is MNHNS and CDR2 is SASEGT. The CDR3 runs to 16 residues. CDR3 DNA: TGTGCCAGCAGTGAATTGACTAGCGGGAGCGCAGATACGCAGTATTTT. It encodes CASSELTSGSADTQYF.

Written as DNA, the CDR3 is TGTGCCAGCAGTAGACAGGGGTCAACTGGCGAGCAGTACTTC. It codes for CASSRQGSTGEQYF. The rearrangement links TRBV6-5 to TRBJ2-7; TRBD1 matches at 8 bases. The CDR3 spans 14 residues. Germline V gene sequence: CDR1 MNHEY, CDR2 SVGAGI. The V gene end was trimmed by 5 bases and the J gene end by 6 bases; junction bases not matched to a gene: 9.

The chain has TRBV13 and TRBJ2-7, with 8 bases fitting TRBD1. The CDR3 is 14 amino acids. Per germline, CDR1 PRHDT and CDR2 FYEKMQ (reference sequence). Losses at the gene ends were 0 bases for V and 4 bases for J; bases not matched to a gene: 2. CDR3 residues: CASSLGTGEYEQYF. The CDR3 DNA reads TGTGCCAGCAGCTTAGGGACAGGGGAATACGAGCAGTACTTC. Using reference TRBV13 and TRBJ2-7 for the parts outside the CDR3, the full variable domain is AAGVIQSPRHLIKEKRETATLKCYPIPRHDTVYWYQQGPGQDPQFLISFYEKMQSDKGSIPDRFSAQQFSDYHSELNMSSLELGDSALYFCASSLGTGEYEQYFGPGTRLTVT.

The chain links TRBV10-1 to TRBJ2-5, with 12 positions matching TRBD2. After removal of 2 bases from V and 5 bases from J, the junction contained 18 bases not matched to a gene. The CDR3 runs to 20 residues. The germline CDR1 and CDR2 sequences are WNHNN and SYGVQD (reference sequence). As DNA, the CDR3 is TGCGCCAGCAGTGAGGGTTTGACTAGCGGGGGTATAGGTCCGCAGGAGACCCAGTACTTC. It encodes CASSEGLTSGGIGPQETQYF.

This clone was recorded a few times. V and J are TRBV9 and TRBJ1-4; 8 bases line up with TRBD1. After removal of 2 bases from V and 4 bases from J, the junction contained 4 bases not matched to a gene. The CDR3 sequence is 15 residues long. Looked up from germline, CDR1 is SGDLS and CDR2 is YYNGEE. The CDR3 here is CASSVEDRVNEKLFF. The CDR3 nucleotides are TGTGCCAGCAGCGTGGAGGACAGGGTTAATGAAAAACTGTTTTTT.

The chain is built from TRBV11-2 and TRBJ1-2; D is unresolved. CDR3 size: 14 residues. Germline V gene lookup returns CDR1 SGHAT and CDR2 FQNNGV. V shed 0 bases and J shed 4 bases, with 9 bases lying between them. The CDR3, as DNA: TGTGCCAGCAGCTTAGACAGGCCTATCTATGGCTACACCTTC. Its translation is CASSLDRPIYGYTF. The variable domain in full, completed from reference TRBV11-2 and TRBJ1-2, reads EAGVAQSPRYKIIEKRQSVAFWCNPISGHATLYWYQQILGQGPKLLIQFQNNGVVDDSQLPKDRFSAERLKGVDSTLKIQPAKLEDSAVYLCASSLDRPIYGYTFGSGTRLTVV.

The chain recombines TRBV5-1 with TRBJ2-5; 8 bases are shared with TRBD2. Germline V gene data show CDR1 as SGHRS and CDR2 as YFSETQ. V was pared by 7 bases and J by 2 bases, with 7 bases of the junction left unmatched. The CDR3 length is 14 residues. In DNA, the CDR3 is TGCGCCAGCGAGGTACTAGCGGAACAAGAGACCCAGTACTTC. It is translated as CASEVLAEQETQYF.

The chain carries TRBV28 and TRBJ2-5; D is ambiguous. Trimming cost V 0 bases and J 5 bases, with 4 bases left between them. There are 12 residues in the CDR3. In germline, CDR1 is MDHEN, CDR2 SYDVKM. CDR3 sequence: CASSLWRETQYF. DNA of the CDR3: TGTGCCAGCAGTTTATGGAGGGAGACCCAGTACTTC. The complete variable domain, with remaining parts taken from reference TRBV28 and TRBJ2-5, reads DVKVTQSSRYLVKRTGEKVFLECVQDMDHENMFWYRQDPGLGLRLIYFSYDVKMKEKGDIPEGYSVSREKKERFSLILESASTNQTSMYLCASSLWRETQYFGPGTRLLVL.

V and J are TRBV5-1 and TRBJ2-2, with a tentative D call TRBD2 (6 bases). V was cut by 0 bases and J by 5 bases, with 11 bases left in between. The CDR3 runs 15 residues. The V gene's germline CDR1 is SGHRS and CDR2 YFSETQ. The CDR3 DNA is TGCGCCAGCAGCTTGGGGGGAGGAAGGACCGGGGAGCTGTTTTTT. It translates to CASSLGGGRTGELFF.

This clone is labeled large. This chain joins TRBV6-4 and TRBJ1-6, with 7 bases matching TRBD1. Germline V CDR1 and CDR2: MRHNA, SNTAGT. Trimming at V came to 5 bases and at J to 7 bases, leaving 8 bases not matched to a gene. The CDR3 has 15 residues. The CDR3 bases are TGTGCCAGCAGTAGCACAGGGGAAGCGAATTCACCCCTCCACTTT. Amino acids: CASSSTGEANSPLHF.

The V and J genes are TRBV11-2 and TRBJ2-2; 11 bases line up with TRBD2. Germline lookup yields CDR1 SGHAT and CDR2 FQNNGV. The J segment lost 2 bases and the V segment lost 5 bases, leaving 10 bases of the junction unmatched. The CDR3 sequence is 18 residues long. The CDR3 protein is CASSRLVSGRANTGELFF. The CDR3 nucleotides read TGTGCCAGCAGCCGCCTCGTTAGCGGGAGGGCCAACACCGGGGAGCTGTTTTTT.

The chain is built from TRBV30 and TRBJ2-1; 15 bases are shared with TRBD2. V lost 2 bases to trimming and J lost 7 bases; unmatched junction nucleotides: 6. Looked up from germline, CDR1 is GTSNPN and CDR2 is SVGIG (reference sequence). CDR3 size: 16 residues. CDR3 loop: CAWSPYGLAGGNEQFF. DNA of the CDR3: TGTGCCTGGAGTCCATACGGACTAGCGGGAGGGAATGAGCAGTTCTTC.